One and the same sample provided the 14 T cell receptor beta chains below, sequenced in a study of technical replicates of blood from several donors. Measured with immunoSEQ multiplex PCR; TCRdb has only the in-frame clones, and not every one. The sample consists of around 80,000 clones, 93% of them appearing once. The sequenced sample was T cells isolated from PBMCs. The receptor set was obtained from a human donor in good health.

The rearrangement joins TRBV9 to TRBJ2-7; tentatively, D is TRBD1 (5 bases). This CDR3 has 16 amino acids. From germline, CDR1 is SGDLS and CDR2 YYNGEE. The V and J ends lost 4 bases and 1 base respectively, with 18 bases between them. For the CDR3, the DNA is TGTGCCAGCAGCCCACGACAGATTCCATCGTCCTACGAGCAGTACTTC. Translating gives CASSPRQIPSSYEQYF.

The CDR3: CASSEATGENYGYTF. Written as DNA, the CDR3 is TGTGCCAGCAGTGAAGCAACAGGGGAAAACTATGGCTACACCTTC. This rearrangement joins TRBV6-1 to TRBJ1-2, with 7 bases lining up with TRBD1. Trimming removed 0 bases from V and 2 bases from J; junction bases left unmatched: 3. CDR3 length equals 15 residues. CDR1 is MNHNS, CDR2 SASEGT, per germline.

The gene calls are TRBV6-5 and TRBJ1-2; TRBD1 matches 8 bases. The CDR3 has 13 residues. CDR1 and CDR2 from the germline V gene are MNHEY and SVGAGI. The V segment lost 6 bases and the J segment 3 bases; nucleotides outside the gene matches: 3. The CDR3 spells CASRTDRDYGYTF. DNA for the CDR3: TGTGCCAGCAGGACGGACAGGGACTATGGCTACACCTTC.

The chain uses TRBV19 and TRBJ2-7; TRBD1 might be the D (6 bases). CDR3 size: 14 residues. The germline V and J ends were trimmed by 3 bases and 3 bases, with 12 bases remaining between them. Germline V gene sequence: CDR1 LNHDA, CDR2 SQIVND (reference sequence). CDR3 sequence (DNA): TGTGCCAGTAGTATGAGGGACAACTACTACGAGCAGTACTTC. Amino acids: CASSMRDNYYEQYF.

This sequence joins TRBV5-1 and TRBJ2-1, with TRBD1 as a possible D gene (5 bases). There are 15 residues in the CDR3. Germline CDR1 is SGHRS and CDR2 is YFSETQ. V lost 1 base to trimming and J lost 2 bases, with 10 bases between them. This CDR3 reads CASSLLQGPYNEQFF. The CDR3, as DNA: TGCGCCAGCAGCTTGTTGCAGGGTCCCTACAATGAGCAGTTCTTC. Together with reference TRBV5-1 and TRBJ2-1, the CDR3 gives the full variable domain: KAGVTQTPRYLIKTRGQQVTLSCSPISGHRSVSWYQQTPGQGLQFLFEYFSETQRNKGNFPGRFSGRQFSNSRSEMNVSTLELGDSALYLCASSLLQGPYNEQFFGPGTRLTVL.

This clone came up once. The chain combines TRBV19 with TRBJ1-1; TRBD1 matches at 9 bases. This CDR3 contains 16 residues. V lost 6 bases, J lost 0 bases, and 8 bases stayed unmatched. Germline V gives CDR1 LNHDA, CDR2 SQIVND (reference sequence). CDR3 DNA sequence: TGTGCCAGTAGCCGGACAGGGGAGGTGTTGAACACTGAAGCTTTCTTT. Amino acids: CASSRTGEVLNTEAFF.

This rearrangement joins TRBV10-3 to TRBJ2-7; 10 bases fit TRBD1. The CDR3 contains 15 residues. V shed 2 bases and J 7 bases; nucleotides not matched to a gene: 8. The germline CDR1 and CDR2 sequences are ENHRY and SYGVKD. The CDR3 protein is CAISERGTGEREQYF. The CDR3 DNA sequence: TGTGCCATCAGTGAGCGGGGGACAGGGGAGAGGGAGCAGTACTTC.

This chain links TRBV28 with TRBJ1-2; no clear D gene. The CDR3 covers 12 residues. Trimming left V 7 bases short and J 8 bases short, with 14 bases between. From germline, CDR1 is MDHEN and CDR2 SYDVKM. CDR3 region: CASISEVRGYTF. Here the CDR3 DNA reads TGTGCCAGCATCTCAGAGGTTCGGGGCTACACCTTC.

The chain links TRBV7-9 to TRBJ2-5; a weak D match, TRBD2 (5 bases). The germline V and J ends were trimmed by 0 bases and 4 bases, with 9 bases remaining between them. CDR3 size: 14 residues. CDR1 SEHNR and CDR2 FQNEAQ come from the germline V gene (reference sequence). The CDR3 DNA sequence: TGTGCCAGCAGCTTAGCAGGGAGAGGAGAGACCCAGTACTTC. Residues: CASSLAGRGETQYF.

The rearrangement links TRBV5-1 to TRBJ1-2; 9 nucleotides agree with TRBD1. Germline assignment: CDR1 SGHRS and CDR2 YFSETQ. This CDR3 is built from 14 residues. V shed 4 bases and J 8 bases; nucleotides not matched to a gene: 9. The CDR3 protein is CASSATGTGKGYTF. The CDR3, as DNA: TGCGCCAGCAGCGCTACCGGGACAGGGAAGGGCTACACCTTC.

The chain uses TRBV5-4 and TRBJ2-1, with D tentatively TRBD2 (6 bases). This CDR3 has 16 amino acids. Germline V gene sequence: CDR1 SGHNT, CDR2 YYREEE (reference sequence). V was shortened by 2 bases and J by 7 bases, with 19 bases between the two germline ends. CDR3 protein: CASSLSGLAPVNEQFF. Here the CDR3 DNA reads TGTGCCAGCAGCTTATCGGGGCTAGCGCCGGTTAATGAGCAGTTCTTC.

The CDR3: CASSAGGTAWEKLFF. DNA for the CDR3: TGTGCCAGCAGCGCCGGAGGGACGGCGTGGGAAAAACTGTTTTTT. V gene TRBV9 combines with J gene TRBJ1-4; D possibly corresponds to TRBD1 (5 bases). CDR1 is SGDLS and CDR2 is YYNGEE in the germline V gene. The CDR3 consists of 15 residues. Deletions cut 3 bases from V and 8 bases from J, with 17 bases between.

The rearrangement links TRBV27 to TRBJ2-7, with a possible D match to TRBD2 (6 bases). The V and J ends lost 7 bases and 9 bases respectively, with 28 bases between them. The CDR3 consists of 16 residues. Germline loops: CDR1 MNHEY, CDR2 SMNVEV (reference sequence). The CDR3 loop is CASTPSVGGLPRVQYF. The CDR3 DNA sequence: TGTGCCAGCACCCCTAGTGTCGGGGGACTCCCGAGGGTGCAGTACTTC.

V is TRBV28 and J is TRBJ1-1; D is possibly TRBD1 (5 bases). This CDR3 has 13 residues. The V end was cut by 2 bases, the J end by 10 bases, with 14 bases between. The germline gives CDR1 MDHEN, CDR2 SYDVKM. The CDR3 coding sequence is TGTGCCAGCAGTTTAGGGGGGTCCCTACCAGCTTTCTTT. Its protein product is CASSLGGSLPAFF.